Listed below are T cell receptor beta chains from one sample, sequenced in a study of blood T cell repertoires in COVID-19. Clones were read by immunoSEQ multiplex PCR, and TCRdb kept only the in-frame ones, dropping some. The repertoire consists of about 150,000 clones, with approximately 80% occurring once and the leading ten covering over 10%. The sequenced sample consisted of peripheral blood. These receptors originate from a man in his 60s with active or convalescent COVID-19. The CDR3 runs from the conserved cysteine through the conserved F or W. A D gene is named only where the DNA matches it firmly. Size values are once, few and many counts, or a class for expanded clones, and some rows have none.

V: TRBV27; D: NA; J: TRBJ1-5; size: NA; DNA: TGTGCCAGCAGTTTCGGGGGTCAGCCCCAGCATTTT; CDR3: CASSFGGQPQHF
V: TRBV27; D: NA; J: TRBJ1-1; size: NA; DNA: TGTGCCAGCAGCTCGACAGGCTTGAACACTGAAGCTTTCTTT; CDR3: CASSSTGLNTEAFF
V: TRBV2; D: TRBD2; J: TRBJ2-1; size: NA; DNA: TGTGCCAGCAGTCCTCGGACTAGCGGCTACAATGAGCAGTTCTTC; CDR3: CASSPRTSGYNEQFF
V: TRBV19; D: NA; J: TRBJ1-5; size: NA; DNA: TGTGCCAGTAGTTATAATAGCAATCAGCCCCAGCATTTT; CDR3: CASSYNSNQPQHF
V: TRBV28; D: NA; J: TRBJ1-1; size: NA; DNA: TGTGCCAGCAGTTTAATAGGGAGGGTGAATGAAGCTTTCTTT; CDR3: CASSLIGRVNEAFF
V: TRBV3-1/TRBV3-2; D: TRBD2; J: TRBJ2-3; size: NA; DNA: TGTGCCAGCAGCCACTTGGGACTAGCGGAGAGCACAGATACGCAGTATTTT; CDR3: CASSHLGLAESTDTQYF
V: TRBV19; D: NA; J: TRBJ1-5; size: NA; DNA: TGTGCCAGTAGGTATTTGTTAGGAGGGGACAATCAGCCCCAGCATTTT; CDR3: CASRYLLGGDNQPQHF
V: TRBV29-1; D: TRBD1; J: TRBJ2-7; size: NA; DNA: TGCAGCGTCGGGGGACAGGGGGTACCCGGGAGCTCCTACGAGCAGTACTTC; CDR3: CSVGGQGVPGSSYEQYF
V: TRBV6-2/TRBV6-3; D: NA; J: TRBJ2-7; size: NA; DNA: TGTGCCAGCAGTTACTCTGTCAGGTCCTACGAGCAGTACTTC; CDR3: CASSYSVRSYEQYF
V: TRBV3-1/TRBV3-2; D: TRBD2; J: TRBJ2-3; size: NA; DNA: TGTGCCAGCAGCCCAATAACCGGCCTAGCGGGGCCCCTCGGCACAGATACGCAGTATTTT; CDR3: CASSPITGLAGPLGTDTQYF
V: TRBV6-2/TRBV6-3; D: NA; J: TRBJ2-7; size: NA; DNA: TGTGCCAGCAGCGAGGCGGGAATGGAGAACGAGCAGTACTTC; CDR3: CASSEAGMENEQYF
V: TRBV29-1; D: TRBD1; J: TRBJ2-1; size: few; DNA: TGCAGCGGGGGCGGACAGGGAGAGTACAATGAGCAGTTCTTC; CDR3: CSGGGQGEYNEQFF
V: TRBV4-3; D: TRBD2; J: TRBJ2-7; size: few; DNA: TGCGCCAGCAGCCAATTTACTAGCGGGTCCTACGAGCAGTACTTC; CDR3: CASSQFTSGSYEQYF
V: TRBV7-3; D: NA; J: TRBJ2-2; size: many; DNA: TGTGCCAGCAGCGAGGGAGTGAACACCGGGGAGCTGTTTTTT; CDR3: CASSEGVNTGELFF
V: TRBV5-3; D: TRBD2; J: TRBJ2-5; size: NA; DNA: TGTGCCAGAAGCTGGACTAGCGGGGGACAAGAGACCCAGTACTTC; CDR3: CARSWTSGGQETQYF
V: TRBV5-1; D: TRBD2; J: TRBJ2-5; size: NA; DNA: TGCGCCAGCAGCAGGGGACTAGTCGAGGAGACCCAGTACTTC; CDR3: CASSRGLVEETQYF
V: TRBV28; D: NA; J: TRBJ1-1; size: NA; DNA: TGTGCCAGCATAGCGGGGAACACTGAAGCTTTCTTT; CDR3: CASIAGNTEAFF
V: TRBV6-2/TRBV6-3; D: NA; J: TRBJ2-5; size: NA; DNA: TGTGCCAGCAGTTACTCGATGGACTACCAACCAGAAAACCAAGAGACCCAGTACTTC; CDR3: CASSYSMDYQPENQETQYF
V: TRBV6-5; D: TRBD2; J: TRBJ2-3; size: NA; DNA: TGTGCCAGCGGACCAAGGACTAGCGGGCATACGCAGTATTTT; CDR3: CASGPRTSGHTQYF
V: TRBV7-9; D: TRBD2; J: TRBJ2-5; size: NA; DNA: TGTGCCAGCAGCCTACTAGCGGGAGAGGAGGAGACCCAGTACTTC; CDR3: CASSLLAGEEETQYF
V: TRBV19; D: NA; J: TRBJ1-5; size: NA; DNA: TGTGCCAGTAGTTCTCAGGGCCATCAGCCCCAGCATTTT; CDR3: CASSSQGHQPQHF
V: TRBV18; D: TRBD2; J: TRBJ2-2; size: NA; DNA: TGTGCCAGCTCAGTGACTAGCGGGAGAACCGGGGAGCTGTTTTTT; CDR3: CASSVTSGRTGELFF
V: TRBV3-1/TRBV3-2; D: TRBD1; J: TRBJ2-2; size: NA; DNA: TGTGCCAGCAGCCATAACAGGGGCCGCGGGGAGCTGTTTTTT; CDR3: CASSHNRGRGELFF
V: TRBV12-3/TRBV12-4; D: NA; J: TRBJ1-1; size: NA; DNA: TGTGCCAGCAGCGTCAAAGGAGGCACTGAAGCTTTCTTT; CDR3: CASSVKGGTEAFF
V: TRBV28; D: NA; J: TRBJ1-4; size: NA; DNA: TGTGCCACCGGGCACTATCAGGGCTTGAATGAAAAACTGTTTTTT; CDR3: CATGHYQGLNEKLFF
V: TRBV7-9; D: NA; J: TRBJ1-1; size: once; DNA: TGTGCCAGCAGCCCCGCAGGGGAAGGTGCTGAAGCTTTCTTT; CDR3: CASSPAGEGAEAFF
V: TRBV5-1; D: TRBD2; J: TRBJ2-3; size: NA; DNA: TGCGCCAGCAGCTTGGCTAGCGGGCCCAGCACAGATACGCAGTATTTT; CDR3: CASSLASGPSTDTQYF
V: TRBV11-3; D: NA; J: TRBJ2-2; size: NA; DNA: TGTGCCAGCAGCTTCCGACTAACCGGGGAGCTGTTTTTT; CDR3: CASSFRLTGELFF
V: TRBV2; D: TRBD2; J: TRBJ2-1; size: NA; DNA: TGTGCCAGCAGTGATAGCGGGAGCACCTACAATGAGCAGTTCTTC; CDR3: CASSDSGSTYNEQFF
V: TRBV19; D: TRBD2; J: TRBJ2-7; size: NA; DNA: TGTGCCAGTAGTGTAACACTAGCGGGAAGCTACGAGCAGTACTTC; CDR3: CASSVTLAGSYEQYF
V: TRBV11-2; D: TRBD2; J: TRBJ2-5; size: NA; DNA: TGTGCCAGCAGCCCATGGGGGGGACTAGCGGGAAGGGGAGAGACCCAGTACTTC; CDR3: CASSPWGGLAGRGETQYF
V: TRBV27; D: NA; J: TRBJ2-2; size: NA; DNA: TGTGCCAGCCGAGCGGGACAAAACACCGGGGAGCTGTTTTTT; CDR3: CASRAGQNTGELFF
V: TRBV4-2; D: TRBD2; J: TRBJ2-1; size: few; DNA: TGTGCCAGCAGCCAAGGGGTAGCGGGAGGGAATGAGCAGTTCTTC; CDR3: CASSQGVAGGNEQFF
V: TRBV3-1/TRBV3-2; D: TRBD1; J: TRBJ1-6; size: NA; DNA: TGTGCCAGCAGGACCCGGGACAGGGAGAATTCACCCCTCCACTTT; CDR3: CASRTRDRENSPLHF
V: TRBV4-2; D: TRBD2; J: TRBJ2-1; size: NA; DNA: TGTGCCAGCAGCCGGAGGACTCGGGAGGGCGGTGAGCAGTTCTTC; CDR3: CASSRRTREGGEQFF
V: TRBV5-5; D: NA; J: TRBJ1-1; size: NA; DNA: TGTGCCAGCAGCCCATTCCTGGACATGAACACTGAAGCTTTCTTT; CDR3: CASSPFLDMNTEAFF
V: TRBV7-6; D: NA; J: TRBJ1-3; size: NA; DNA: TGTGCCAGCAGCTCTGCAGGTCGGTCTGGAAACACCATATATTTT; CDR3: CASSSAGRSGNTIYF
V: TRBV19; D: NA; J: TRBJ1-5; size: NA; DNA: TGTGCCAGTAGTCTCCAATACGGGGGAGAACAGCCCCAGCATTTT; CDR3: CASSLQYGGEQPQHF
V: TRBV6-2/TRBV6-3; D: NA; J: TRBJ2-5; size: NA; DNA: TGTGCCAGCAGTAACAGGTGGGAGACCCAGTACTTC; CDR3: CASSNRWETQYF
V: TRBV5-1; D: NA; J: TRBJ1-1; size: NA; DNA: TGCGCCAGCAGCTTGTATTCCGGAGTCACTGAAGCTTTCTTT; CDR3: CASSLYSGVTEAFF
V: TRBV5-4; D: TRBD1; J: TRBJ2-2; size: few; DNA: TGTGCCAGCAGCTTTGACAGGGAAAGGGGCGGGGAGCTGTTTTTT; CDR3: CASSFDRERGGELFF
V: TRBV5-6; D: NA; J: TRBJ1-4; size: NA; DNA: TGTGCCAGCAGCCCCCGTGCGGGGGGCGGGTATGAAAAACTGTTTTTT; CDR3: CASSPRAGGGYEKLFF
V: TRBV19; D: NA; J: TRBJ1-4; size: NA; DNA: TGTGCCAGTAGTCTCGATCGGGTTAATGAAAAACTGTTTTTT; CDR3: CASSLDRVNEKLFF
V: TRBV10-3; D: TRBD1; J: TRBJ1-4; size: NA; DNA: TGTGCCATCAGTGAAAGGGGGACAGGCGATAATGAAAAACTGTTTTTT; CDR3: CAISERGTGDNEKLFF
V: TRBV10-3; D: TRBD1; J: TRBJ2-7; size: few; DNA: TGTGCCATCAGTGATCGGTCAGGGGGTAACGAGCAGTACTTC; CDR3: CAISDRSGGNEQYF
V: TRBV10-3; D: NA; J: TRBJ1-4; size: once; DNA: TGTGCCATCAGTGAGACAGTAACAACTAATGAAAAACTGTTTTTT; CDR3: CAISETVTTNEKLFF
V: TRBV29-1; D: TRBD1; J: TRBJ1-5; size: NA; DNA: TGCAGCGTTGTAGGGACAGGAAATCAGCCCCAGCATTTT; CDR3: CSVVGTGNQPQHF
V: TRBV28; D: TRBD1; J: TRBJ1-5; size: NA; DNA: TGTGCCAGCAGTTGGGACAGTAATCAGCCCCAGCATTTT; CDR3: CASSWDSNQPQHF
V: TRBV28; D: NA; J: TRBJ1-2; size: NA; DNA: TGTGCCAGCAGTCAGGGCCACTTCTATGGCTACACCTTC; CDR3: CASSQGHFYGYTF
V: TRBV7-2; D: NA; J: TRBJ2-5; size: NA; DNA: TGTGCCAGCAGCTTAGGACGGAGGGGGCAGTTCAGTGAGACCCAGTACTTC; CDR3: CASSLGRRGQFSETQYF
V: TRBV19; D: NA; J: TRBJ2-4; size: NA; DNA: TGTGCCAGTAGTAACCCCATACAGGGCAAAAACATTCAGTACTTC; CDR3: CASSNPIQGKNIQYF